The rows below give T cell receptor beta chains drawn from one sample of a study of T cells after yellow fever vaccination. One entry per CDR3 protein, called by TCRdb with MiXCR from the 5' RACE reads. In the table there are some 290,000 distinct CDR3 sequences, roughly a tenth of which are singletons. The sample in question was CD4+ T cells sorted from PBMCs, obtained 45 days after the yellow fever booster vaccination. These receptors came from a man between 18 and 29 years old who received the YFV17D yellow fever vaccine. The conserved cysteine and the conserved F or W are not part of the CDR3 here. Each record gives: V gene, D gene, clone size, CDR3 protein. D genes are given only for firm matches. Size tells how often a clone was seen (once, few, many) or the class of an expanded clone, and some rows leave it out.

>TRBV2|TRBD1|.
AKTGGGEETQY
>TRBV7-2|.|.
ASSPRTPADTQY
>TRBV19|TRBD1|.
ASSLDRAEEQF
>TRBV5-1|.|few
ASSLSGRGRDNSPLH
>TRBV5-1|.|many
ASTLGWDTGSYEQY
>TRBV29-1|TRBD1|.
SVEGQGAYEQY
>TRBV2|.|.
ASSVRAGRRD
>TRBV3-1|.|many
ASSQDLNEQF
>TRBV7-2|.|.
ASSLGQDPTDTQY
>TRBV27|.|.
ASSYSDWSRGELF
>TRBV20-1|.|few
SARVGPSTDTQY
>TRBV6-6|.|few
ASSYSRPNLPQH
>TRBV18|TRBD1|few
ASSPGATGVGEQY
>TRBV12-3/TRBV12-4|TRBD2|few
ASSWGGPTDTQY
>TRBV20-1|TRBD2|few
SAAGTSNRADTQY
>TRBV5-1|.|many
ASSFLGSGGSPLH
>TRBV5-4|.|.
ASSLVVRGGDTQY
>TRBV5-1|.|.
ASSLGQIQETQY
>TRBV28|.|.
ASRPGGGRETQY
>TRBV6-6|TRBD1|.
ASQTGLFNQPQH
>TRBV6-5|.|.
ASSYSTGNYGYT
>TRBV5-1|.|many
ASSFQGEGETQY
>TRBV20-1|.|few
SASEDTQY
>TRBV5-1|TRBD2|.
ASSPSGADTQY
>TRBV12-3/TRBV12-4|TRBD2|many
ASRTDYVGLAGASDTQY
>TRBV6-5|.|few
ASSYWVSGANVLT
>TRBV4-3|TRBD1|few
ASSQRQGNEQF
>TRBV7-7|.|few
ASSLERPGTGELF
>TRBV6-5|TRBD1|few
ASRGGQGYLYGYT
>TRBV6-6|TRBD1|few
ASSYTGGSPEAF
>TRBV6-5|.|many
ASSEGRGVGNQPQH
>TRBV4-3|TRBD2|.
ASSQDGLAGLRETQY
>TRBV20-1|.|few
SARDDLRGEQY
>TRBV5-1|.|few
ASSLVRQQETQY
>TRBV20-1|TRBD2|few
SATWPGGPADTQY
>TRBV6-1|TRBD2|.
ASSGRTSGGSDTQY
>TRBV27|.|.
ASSLLQGTGYT
>TRBV5-1|TRBD1|.
ATRGQTNTEAF
>TRBV4-1|.|few
ASSQLWGLEKLF
>TRBV5-1|TRBD2|.
ASTSTGGQETQY
>TRBV3-1|.|many
ASSRTGANVLT
>TRBV27|TRBD2|.
ASSHSGAQETQY